The 21 T cell receptor beta chains reported below all come from one sample, sequenced in a study of regulatory T cells in long-lasting Graves disease. Through Arm-PCR of CDR3 regions and iRepertoire HTBI primers, TCR beta libraries were built. TCRdb ran MiXCR on the multiplex PCR reads and lists one entry per CDR3 protein. Of 350,000 to 500,000 distinct CDR3 sequences listed, roughly 15% were seen once; the top ten hold roughly a tenth. Time point in this sample: newly diagnosed GD, antithyroid drugs for less than 3 months. Following extraction of RNA from PBMCs, that RNA was used to make the TCR library. The data were also submitted as part of a second study, on T cells in Graves' hyperthyroidism and ophthalmopathy.

The source material was peripheral blood mononuclear cells (PBMCs), sampled at new diagnosis, from a patient treated with antithyroid drugs. The receptors were sampled from a woman aged 25 to 39 with Graves disease.

This clonotype was picked up a small number of times. The J gene is TRBJ2-5, the V gene TRBV6-5; D is unresolved. V dropped 0 bases and J dropped 5 bases, with 10 bases sitting between them. This CDR3 is 14 amino acids long. CDR1 MNHEY and CDR2 SVGAGI come from the germline V gene. CDR3 sequence (DNA): TGTGCCAGCAGTTACTCCATCACTGGGGAGACCCAGTACTTC. The encoded protein is CASSYSITGETQYF.

This clonotype has ten or more counts. V is TRBV6-1 and J is TRBJ1-1; a weak D match, TRBD1 (5 bases). V lost 6 bases, J lost 1 base, and 15 bases lay in between. The CDR3 sequence is 15 residues long. Germline CDR1 is MNHNS and CDR2 is SASEGT. The CDR3 coding sequence is TGTGCCAGCAGCTCCCGGGGGGGGAGGAACACTGAAGCTTTCTTT. Protein sequence: CASSSRGGRNTEAFF.

The J gene is TRBJ2-1, the V gene TRBV6-1; perhaps TRBD1 as D (5 bases). Trimming took 0 bases from V and 8 from J, leaving 8 bases between them. CDR1 and CDR2 (germline): MNHNS, SASEGT. The CDR3 is 13 amino acids. The CDR3 DNA sequence: TGTGCCAGCAGTGAAGCGCCAGGGTATGAGCAGTTCTTC. Translated, it gives CASSEAPGYEQFF.

This clonotype has ten or more counts. The chain uses TRBV11-2 and TRBJ1-5, with a tentative D call TRBD1 (5 bases). Trimming pared 2 bases from V and 8 bases from J, leaving 10 bases between. The CDR3 has 13 residues. Germline loops: CDR1 SGHAT, CDR2 FQNNGV. The CDR3: CASSLQGFKPQHF. In DNA form, the CDR3 reads TGTGCCAGCAGCTTACAGGGTTTCAAGCCCCAGCATTTT. Together with reference TRBV11-2 and TRBJ1-5, the CDR3 gives the full variable domain: EAGVAQSPRYKIIEKRQSVAFWCNPISGHATLYWYQQILGQGPKLLIQFQNNGVVDDSQLPKDRFSAERLKGVDSTLKIQPAKLEDSAVYLCASSLQGFKPQHFGDGTRLSIL.

This clonotype was recorded at least ten times. The rearrangement uses TRBV7-3 and TRBJ2-7; a weak D match, TRBD2 (5 bases). V lost 2 bases and J 1 base, leaving 6 bases between the germline ends. Looked up from germline, CDR1 is SGHTA and CDR2 is FQGTGA. The CDR3 is 13 residues long. The CDR3 sequence: CASSLRLSYEQYF. CDR3 sequence (DNA): TGTGCCAGCAGCTTACGACTATCCTACGAGCAGTACTTC.

At least ten counts were recorded for this clonotype. J is TRBJ2-2 and V is TRBV15; D is unclear. The V gene lost 0 bases and the J gene lost 1 base, with 9 bases spanning the gap. CDR1 and CDR2 from the germline V gene are LNHNV and YYDKDF (reference sequence). This CDR3 comprises 16 residues. CDR3 bases: TGTGCCACCAGCAGAGAAATGAGTATGAACACCGGGGAGCTGTTTTTT. It codes for CATSREMSMNTGELFF. Variable domain in full (rest from reference TRBV15 and TRBJ2-2): DAMVIQNPRYQVTQFGKPVTLSCSQTLNHNVMYWYQQKSSQAPKLLFHYYDKDFNNEADTPDNFQSRRPNTSFCFLDIRSPGLGDTAMYLCATSREMSMNTGELFFGEGSRLTVL.

This clonotype occurred once. This rearrangement joins TRBV29-1 to TRBJ2-2, with TRBD1 identical over 9 bases. Germline CDR1 reads SQVTM; CDR2 reads ANQGSEA. This CDR3 comprises 15 residues. The junction had 6 bases not matched to a gene; V was cut back by 4 bases and J by 3 bases. The CDR3 coding sequence is TGCAGCGTTGTAGGAGGGACAGGGTACACCGGGGAGCTGTTTTTT. This translates into CSVVGGTGYTGELFF.

The sample holds many counts of this clonotype. The chain links TRBV2 to TRBJ2-7; D perhaps matches TRBD1 (5 bases). The CDR3 loop spans 16 amino acids. Germline V gene data show CDR1 as SNHLY and CDR2 as FYNNEI. Trimming shortened V by 2 bases and J by 2 bases, and 16 bases separated the two germline ends. CDR3 DNA sequence: TGTGCCAGCAGTGAAACGTTTGGGGCGGAAGCCTACGAGCAGTACTTC. Translated, it gives CASSETFGAEAYEQYF.

This clonotype was observed a few times. This chain uses TRBV5-6 with TRBJ2-7, with D perhaps being TRBD1 or TRBD2 (6 bases each). This CDR3 is 16 amino acids long. Trimming took 4 bases from V and 6 from J, leaving 23 bases between them. Looked up from germline, CDR1 is SGHDT and CDR2 is YYEEEE. This CDR3 is CASSEGQAGVFVEQYF. The CDR3 coding sequence is TGTGCCAGCAGCGAGGGACAAGCGGGTGTTTTCGTCGAGCAGTACTTC.

This clonotype was detected ten times or more. The chain links TRBV20-1 to TRBJ2-1; tentatively, D is TRBD1 or TRBD2 (5 bases each). Germline assignment: CDR1 DFQATT and CDR2 SNEGSKA (reference sequence). This CDR3 region has 14 residues. The V gene lost 6 bases and the J gene lost 5 bases, with 17 bases spanning the gap. In DNA form, the CDR3 reads TGCAGTGCCCTTAGGGGAGTACCCCACAATGAGCAGTTCTTC. Residues: CSALRGVPHNEQFF.

This clonotype has more than one count but fewer than ten. The chain recombines TRBV14 with TRBJ2-7; 7 bases match TRBD1. CDR3 length equals 12 residues. Germline loops: CDR1 SGHDN, CDR2 FVKESK. The ends lost 5 bases at V and 13 bases at J; junction bases unmatched: 11. CDR3 bases: TGTGCCAGCAGCGCAGACCGGGACAGAGAATACTTC. Its translation is CASSADRDREYF.

This clonotype has at least ten counts. V and J are TRBV5-1 and TRBJ2-1, with 8 bases matching TRBD2. Unmatched junction bases numbered 10, after V lost 1 base and J lost 10 bases. This CDR3 is built from 15 residues. Germline CDR1 is SGHRS and CDR2 is YFSETQ. For the CDR3, the DNA is TGCGCCAGCAGCTTGTTAGATCGGGAGGGCGGAGAGCAGTTCTTC. This translates into CASSLLDREGGEQFF.

This clonotype has a count of ten or more. This rearrangement joins TRBV5-1 to TRBJ2-3, with 11 bases lining up with TRBD2. In germline, CDR1 is SGHRS, CDR2 YFSETQ. Trimming at V came to 3 bases and at J to 10 bases, leaving 10 bases not matched to a gene. The CDR3 is 15 amino acids. The CDR3, as DNA: TGCGCCAGCAGCTCCGGACTAGCGGGCCCCGGGGCGCAGTATTTT. It translates to CASSSGLAGPGAQYF.

In this sample, this clonotype turned up many times. This chain uses TRBV28 with TRBJ1-2, with a tentative D call TRBD1 (5 bases). CDR1 is MDHEN and CDR2 is SYDVKM in the germline V gene. The CDR3 runs 13 residues. The germline V and J ends were trimmed by 6 bases and 4 bases, with 12 bases remaining between them. The CDR3 DNA reads as TGTGCCAGCAGAGAATCGGGGGGCTATGGCTACACCTTC. Translated, it gives CASRESGGYGYTF.

The chain joins TRBV9 to TRBJ2-1; D may be TRBD2 (7 bases). V lost 0 bases and J lost 0, with 13 bases in between. This CDR3 region has 17 residues. Per the germline V gene, CDR1 is SGDLS and CDR2 is YYNGEE. The CDR3: CASSVEGGIYSYNEQFF. The CDR3 DNA is TGTGCCAGCAGCGTAGAGGGGGGGATTTACTCCTACAATGAGCAGTTCTTC.

Of note for this clonotype: Sequence at one end of the junction differs from germline and may be a read error. The chain joins TRBV2 to TRBJ1-5, with a weak D call TRBD1 (6 bases). Looked up from germline, CDR1 is SNHLY and CDR2 is FYNNEI. The CDR3 is 13 amino acids. In nucleotides, the CDR3 is TGTGCCAGCAGTGAGGACAGCAATCGGCCCCAGCATTTT. Residues: CASSEDSNRPQHF. Variable domain in full (rest from reference TRBV2 and TRBJ1-5): EPEVTQTPSHQVTQMGQEVILRCVPISNHLYFYWYRQILGQKVEFLVSFYNNEISEKSEIFDDQFSVERPDGSNFTLKIRSTKLEDSAMYFCASSEDSNRPQHFGDGTRLSIL.

In its sample, this clonotype was seen a few times. A read error is the likely source, as a far larger clone sits one nucleotide away. The chain joins TRBV11-2 to TRBJ2-7; no clear D. Germline V gene sequence: CDR1 SGHAT, CDR2 FQNNGV. The CDR3 is 12 residues long. CDR3 amino acids: CASSFSGYERYF. In DNA, the CDR3 is TGTGCCAGCAGCTTCAGTGGTTACGAGCGGTACTTC.

This clonotype was detected a few times. A much larger clone differs from this one at a single base, so this may be a read error. This CDR3 reads CASSNRSTEAFF. Here the CDR3 DNA reads TGTGCCAGCAGTAACAGGAGCACTGAAGCTTTCTTT. The chain employs TRBV2 and TRBJ1-1; possibly TRBD1 for D (5 bases). Trimming removed 5 bases from V and 4 bases from J, with 8 bases in between. The CDR3 length is 12 residues. Germline CDR1 SNHLY, CDR2 FYNNEI.

This clonotype appeared many times. J is TRBJ1-5 and V is TRBV2; D gene uncertain. This CDR3 comprises 12 residues. V dropped 2 bases and J dropped 3 bases, with 2 bases sitting between them. Germline values: CDR1 SNHLY, CDR2 FYNNEI. The CDR3 nucleotides read TGTGCCAGCAGTGAACCCAATCAGCCCCAGCATTTT. Translation: CASSEPNQPQHF.

The chain has TRBV6-1 and TRBJ2-2, with D perhaps matching TRBD2 (6 bases). CDR3 size: 14 residues. The V end lost 6 bases, the J end lost 5 bases, and 13 bases lay between the germline ends. Germline assignment: CDR1 MNHNS and CDR2 SASEGT. The CDR3 DNA reads as TGTGCCAGCAGGGCGGGTGGAGGGACCGGGGAGCTGTTTTTT. Residues: CASRAGGGTGELFF.

This clonotype was seen repeatedly, ten times or more. The chain is built from TRBV20-1 and TRBJ2-3; D not certain. The CDR3 has 14 amino acids. CDR1 DFQATT and CDR2 SNEGSKA come from the germline V gene (reference sequence). Deletions cut 1 base from V and 7 bases from J, with 15 bases between. The CDR3 loop reads CSARVNGGINTQYF. The CDR3 nucleotides read TGCAGTGCTAGAGTTAACGGCGGCATTAATACGCAGTATTTT.